This T cell receptor (beta chain) was recorded in a study of control samples from healthy donors and cancer patients (dated by TCRdb to the early 2020s). The germline ends are 14 bases apart after V is trimmed by 0 bases and J by 3 bases. As encoded in the germline V gene, CDR1 is MGHRA while CDR2 is YSYEKL. The CDR3 goes from the cysteine to the phenylalanine over 16 residues. The retained sequence is limited to the CDR3, 48 bases, with the frame set at the first base. A note on this clone: Its antigen remains undetermined. Base qualities are not provided; no much larger clone lies one nucleotide away.

Receptor amplification or capture employed the immunoSEQ multiplex PCR assay. In TCRdb, the immuneACCESS table is reduced to in-frame sequences with V and J assigned. These tables do not hold every clone; where another copy was compared, an unresolved V gene accounts for under half, and the others remain unexplained. This sample holds approximately 100,000 clones; 70% to 90% were observed only once. Clones ranked in the top ten supply 12% to 15% of the sample. This chain is built from TRBV4-1 and TRBJ1-2; D gene: possibly TRBD1, on 5 matching bases. This clonotype was sampled from a man aged 25 to 45 in good health. The sequenced material came from blood. The CDR3 region: CASSQDARGGDYGYTF. DNA sequence: TGCGCCAGCAGCCAAGACGCCCGCGGAGGGGACTATGGCTACACCTTC.